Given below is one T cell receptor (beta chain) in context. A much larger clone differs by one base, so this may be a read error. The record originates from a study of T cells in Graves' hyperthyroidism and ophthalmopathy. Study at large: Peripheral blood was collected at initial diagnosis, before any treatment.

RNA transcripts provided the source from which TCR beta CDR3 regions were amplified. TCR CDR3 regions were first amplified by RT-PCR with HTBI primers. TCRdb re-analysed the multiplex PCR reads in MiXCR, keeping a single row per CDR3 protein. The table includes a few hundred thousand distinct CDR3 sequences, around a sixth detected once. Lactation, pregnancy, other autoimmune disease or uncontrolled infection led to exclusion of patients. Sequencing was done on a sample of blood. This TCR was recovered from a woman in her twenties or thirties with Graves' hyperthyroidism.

The CDR3 DNA reads as TGTGCCAGCAGCCGGACAGGGGAGCACGAGCAGTACTTC. Protein product: CASSRTGEHEQYF. The V call is TRBV7-6, the J call TRBJ2-7; 9 nucleotides match TRBD1. V trimming: 5 bases; J trimming: 5 bases; junction bases outside the gene matches: 4. This CDR3 spans 13 amino acids. Germline lookup yields CDR1 SGHVS and CDR2 FNYEAQ.